This record looks at one T cell receptor beta chain sequence and its context. Its recognized antigen is unknown. No per-base quality is available; no much larger clone lies one base away. The CDR3 regions of human TCRbeta chains were analyzed by immunosequencing. For the original study's pipeline: Repertoire TCRs were matched against a reference library of SARS-CoV-2-specific TCRs generated with the MIRA antigen-specificity platform. Breadth was defined as the fraction of unique TCRs that were SARS-CoV-2-associated, and depth was defined as the fraction of total T cells that were SARS-CoV-2-associated. Using the MIRA data, each spike-specific TCR was mapped to the spike region that the TCR reacts to and placed in a CD4 or CD8 class. Log10-transformed breadth and depth values were compared by one-way ANOVA with Sidak's multiple comparisons tests. In TCRdb, the immuneACCESS table is reduced to in-frame sequences with V and J assigned. These tables do not hold every clone; where another copy was compared, an unresolved V gene accounts for under half, and the others remain unexplained. D and trimming come from the DNA, and the V and J calls and clone size come from that table. Across this sample there are 150,000 to 200,000 clones, with almost 95% seen only once. Roughly 10% of the sample is held by the ten biggest clonotypes.

This record belongs to a study of T cell responses to AZD1222 COVID-19 vaccine (dated by TCRdb to about 2021). Concerning the study at large: AZD1222 recipients with second doses at about 4 weeks or about 12 weeks were pooled, because spike-specific TCR depth and breadth did not differ between schedules. TCR sequencing covered some 240 trial participants: approximately 200 given two doses of AZD1222 and 26 given two doses of MenACWY control vaccine. Trial participants were enrolled by age into 18-55, 56-69 and 70-plus year subgroups, with around 150, 28 and 57 TCR-sequenced participants respectively. Overall study outcomes, separate from this receptor: Because no day 14 peak-response samples were available, repertoires were characterized only after the peak T cell response. The 56-69-year group was small, and its depth increase did not reach significance, likely because of low power. After two AZD1222 doses, spike-specific TCR breadth and depth were significantly higher than at day 0 and than in MenACWY recipients. Reportedly, almost half of the unique spike-specific TCRs recognized epitopes lying outside the regions that are mutated in the B.1.351 and B.1.1.7 variants. Only five to seven AZD1222 recipients were SARS-CoV-2 seropositive at baseline, limiting conclusions about previously exposed vaccinees. Participants were mostly white British and included more females than males, and it was suggested by the authors that clonal diversity may have been underestimated. CD4 TCRs associated with the vaccine covered the entire spike protein, and the dominant responses were in regions 160-218 and 743-854.

The label giving this sample's time point can be read as: baseline before first vaccination. The vaccinee samples were drawn from two UK trials, COV001 and COV002, one of which was a single-blind randomized controlled phase 2/3 trial testing AZD1222 (ChAdOx1 nCoV-19) in healthy adults. For TCRbeta chain sequencing, PBMC samples were collected from trial participants at day 0 and at day 28 after the second dose. From the cysteine up to the phenylalanine, the CDR3 has a length of 18 residues. Only the CDR3 part of the read is kept: 54 bases, read in frame from the first base. V sheds 5 bases and J sheds 0 bases, leaving 20 bases between their ends. CDR1 MDHEN and CDR2 SYDVKM were looked up in the germline V gene.

The TCR comes from an adult in good health. The sequence joins TRBV28 to TRBJ2-1; TRBD2 is perhaps the D gene, given 5 matching bases. This material consisted of peripheral blood, taken on day 0 of AZD1222 vaccination. The nucleotides are TGTGCCAGCAGTCCGGTTGATGAGGGCCACAGCTCCTACAATGAGCAGTTCTTC. Its protein is CASSPVDEGHSSYNEQFF.